This TCR beta chain came from a study of shared T cell receptors in the human thymus. Assay used: immunoSEQ multiplex PCR; TCRdb lists only in-frame clones, some missing. The sample yields 720,000 or so clones, 80% to 90% seen once. This CDR3 is 16 amino acids long. CDR1 is LNHDA, CDR2 SQIVND, per germline (reference sequence). V gave up 7 bases and J gave up 0 bases, with 18 bases separating them. These data were likewise used in another study, on human thymus T cells. That publication notes: Corrective cardiac operations yielded the resected thymus tissue.

The chain combines TRBV19 with TRBJ2-5; D possibly corresponds to TRBD1 (5 bases). The source of this sequence is a girl under two years old with a congenital heart defect. Material: thymocytes. CDR3 sequence: CASTLYWGRDQETQYF. The CDR3 region has the DNA TGTGCCAGTACCCTCTATTGGGGCAGGGACCAAGAGACCCAGTACTTC.